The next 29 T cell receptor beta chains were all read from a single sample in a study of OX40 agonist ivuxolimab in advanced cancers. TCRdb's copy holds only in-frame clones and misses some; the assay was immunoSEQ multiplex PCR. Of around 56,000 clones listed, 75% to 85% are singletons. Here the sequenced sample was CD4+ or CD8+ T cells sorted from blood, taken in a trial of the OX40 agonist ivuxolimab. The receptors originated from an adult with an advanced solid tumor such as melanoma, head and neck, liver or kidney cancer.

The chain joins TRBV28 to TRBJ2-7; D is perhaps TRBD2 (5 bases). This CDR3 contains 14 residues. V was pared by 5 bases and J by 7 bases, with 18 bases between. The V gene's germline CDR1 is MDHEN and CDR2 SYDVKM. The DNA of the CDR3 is TGTGCCAGCAGTCCCCTGCGTACCCCGGGGGAGCAGTACTTC. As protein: CASSPLRTPGEQYF.

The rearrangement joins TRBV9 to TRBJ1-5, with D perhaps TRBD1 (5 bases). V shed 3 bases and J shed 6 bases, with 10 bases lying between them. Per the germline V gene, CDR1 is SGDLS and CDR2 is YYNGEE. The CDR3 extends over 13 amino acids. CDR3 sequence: CASSAHGAQPQHF. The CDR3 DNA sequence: TGTGCCAGCAGCGCCCATGGGGCTCAGCCCCAGCATTTT.

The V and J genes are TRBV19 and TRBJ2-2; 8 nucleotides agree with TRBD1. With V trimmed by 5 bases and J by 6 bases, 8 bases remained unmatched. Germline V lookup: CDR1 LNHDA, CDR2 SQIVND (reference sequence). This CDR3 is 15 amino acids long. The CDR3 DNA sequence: TGTGCCAGTAGTGGGGCAGGGGGCCTAGCCGGGGAGCTGTTTTTT. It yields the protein CASSGAGGLAGELFF.

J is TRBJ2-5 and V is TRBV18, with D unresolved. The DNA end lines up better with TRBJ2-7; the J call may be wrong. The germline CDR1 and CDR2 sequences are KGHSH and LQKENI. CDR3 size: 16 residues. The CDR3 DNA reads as TGTGCCAGCTCACCAAACCGACGGAGCCTAGCCTACGAGCAGTACTTC. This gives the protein CASSPNRRSLAYEQYF.

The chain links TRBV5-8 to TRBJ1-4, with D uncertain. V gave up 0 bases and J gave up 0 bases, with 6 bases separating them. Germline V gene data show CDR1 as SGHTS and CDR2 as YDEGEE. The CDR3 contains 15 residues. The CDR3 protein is CASSLGIATNEKLFF. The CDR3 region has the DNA TGTGCCAGCAGCTTGGGGATTGCAACTAATGAAAAACTGTTTTTT.

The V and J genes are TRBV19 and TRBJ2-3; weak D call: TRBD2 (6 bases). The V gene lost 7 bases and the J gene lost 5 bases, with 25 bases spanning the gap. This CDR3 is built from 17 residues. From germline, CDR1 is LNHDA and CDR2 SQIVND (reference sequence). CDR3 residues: CASTPGWRAVIGDTQYF. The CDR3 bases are TGTGCCAGTACCCCTGGTTGGAGGGCCGTTATCGGAGATACGCAGTATTTT.

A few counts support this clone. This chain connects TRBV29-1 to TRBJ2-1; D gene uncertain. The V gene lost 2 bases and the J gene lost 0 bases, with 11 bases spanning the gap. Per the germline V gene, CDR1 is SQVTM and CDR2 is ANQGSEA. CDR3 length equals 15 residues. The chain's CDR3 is CSVEPSRHSYNEQFF. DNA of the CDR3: TGCAGCGTTGAACCTTCTCGACACTCCTACAATGAGCAGTTCTTC.

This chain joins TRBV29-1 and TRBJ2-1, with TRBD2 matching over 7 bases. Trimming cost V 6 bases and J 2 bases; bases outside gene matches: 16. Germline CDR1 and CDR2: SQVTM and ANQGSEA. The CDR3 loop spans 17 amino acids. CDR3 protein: CSVSRVSSGLTYNEQFF. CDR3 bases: TGCAGCGTGAGTAGGGTTTCTAGCGGTTTAACCTACAATGAGCAGTTCTTC.

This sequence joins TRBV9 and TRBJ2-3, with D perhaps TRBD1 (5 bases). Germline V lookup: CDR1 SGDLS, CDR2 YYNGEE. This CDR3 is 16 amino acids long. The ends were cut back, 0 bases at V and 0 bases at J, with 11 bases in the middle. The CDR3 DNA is TGTGCCAGCAGCGTAGGGGCAGGGTATAGCACAGATACGCAGTATTTT. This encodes CASSVGAGYSTDTQYF.

CDR3 residues: CASRGDRGGRYNEQFF. CDR3 coding DNA: TGTGCCAGCAGGGGGGATCGTGGGGGCCGCTACAATGAGCAGTTCTTC. This chain connects TRBV4-2 to TRBJ2-1, with D maybe TRBD1 (6 bases). This CDR3 region has 16 residues. V was shortened by 6 bases and J by 3 bases, with 18 bases between the two germline ends. Germline V gene sequence: CDR1 LGHNA, CDR2 YNFKEQ.

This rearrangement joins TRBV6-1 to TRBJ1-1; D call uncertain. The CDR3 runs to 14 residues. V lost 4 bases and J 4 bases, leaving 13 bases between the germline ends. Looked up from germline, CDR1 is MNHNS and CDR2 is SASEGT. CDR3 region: CASSVEEWGTEAFF. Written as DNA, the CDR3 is TGTGCCAGCAGTGTTGAGGAATGGGGCACTGAAGCTTTCTTT.

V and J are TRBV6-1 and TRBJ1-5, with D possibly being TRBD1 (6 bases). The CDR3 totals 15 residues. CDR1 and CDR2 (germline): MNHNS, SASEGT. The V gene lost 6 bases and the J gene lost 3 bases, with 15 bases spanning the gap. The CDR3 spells CASSLSGQTNQPQHF. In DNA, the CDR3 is TGTGCCAGCAGCCTATCTGGACAGACCAATCAGCCCCAGCATTTT.

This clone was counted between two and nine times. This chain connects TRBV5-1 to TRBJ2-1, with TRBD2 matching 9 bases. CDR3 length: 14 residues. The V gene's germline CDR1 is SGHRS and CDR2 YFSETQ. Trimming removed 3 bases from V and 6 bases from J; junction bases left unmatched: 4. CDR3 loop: CASSSSGGSNEQFF. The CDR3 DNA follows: TGCGCCAGCAGCTCCAGCGGGGGGAGCAATGAGCAGTTCTTC.

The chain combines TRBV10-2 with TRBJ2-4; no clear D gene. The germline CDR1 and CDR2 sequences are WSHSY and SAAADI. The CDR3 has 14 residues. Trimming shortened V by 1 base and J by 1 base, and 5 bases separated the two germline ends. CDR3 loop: CASSEYGAKNIQYF. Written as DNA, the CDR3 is TGCGCCAGCAGTGAGTATGGCGCCAAAAACATTCAGTACTTC.

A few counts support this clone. CDR3 sequence: CASSVAMRTEAFF. The CDR3 bases are TGTGCCAGCAGCGTCGCCATGCGGACTGAAGCTTTCTTT. V is TRBV7-9 and J is TRBJ1-1; D remains ambiguous. Per the germline V gene, CDR1 is SEHNR and CDR2 is FQNEAQ (reference sequence). Trimming took 5 bases from V and 5 from J, leaving 12 bases between them. The CDR3 is 13 residues long.

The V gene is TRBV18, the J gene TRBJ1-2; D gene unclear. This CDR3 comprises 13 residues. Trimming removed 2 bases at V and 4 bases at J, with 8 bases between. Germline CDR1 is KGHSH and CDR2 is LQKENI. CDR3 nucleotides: TGTGCCAGCTCACCAATGGCGGGCTATGGCTACACCTTC. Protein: CASSPMAGYGYTF. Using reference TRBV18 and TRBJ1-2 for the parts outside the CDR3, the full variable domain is NAGVMQNPRHLVRRRGQEARLRCSPMKGHSHVYWYRQLPEEGLKFMVYLQKENIIDESGMPKERFSAEFPKEGPSILRIQQVVRGDSAAYFCASSPMAGYGYTFGSGTRLTVV.

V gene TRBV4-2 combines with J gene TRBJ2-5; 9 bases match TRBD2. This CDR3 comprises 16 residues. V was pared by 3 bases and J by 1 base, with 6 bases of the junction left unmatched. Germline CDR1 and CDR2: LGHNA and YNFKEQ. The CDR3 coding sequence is TGTGCCAGCAGCCACCAATTAGCGGGAGTCCAAGAGACCCAGTACTTC. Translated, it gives CASSHQLAGVQETQYF.

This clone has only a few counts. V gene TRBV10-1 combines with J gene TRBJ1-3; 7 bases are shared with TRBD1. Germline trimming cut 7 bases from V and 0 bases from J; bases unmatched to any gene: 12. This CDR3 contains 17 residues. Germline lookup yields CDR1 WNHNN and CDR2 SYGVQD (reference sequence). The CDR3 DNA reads TGCGCCAGCACCTTCGAGGGACAGATGTTCTCTGGAAACACCATATATTTT. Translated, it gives CASTFEGQMFSGNTIYF.

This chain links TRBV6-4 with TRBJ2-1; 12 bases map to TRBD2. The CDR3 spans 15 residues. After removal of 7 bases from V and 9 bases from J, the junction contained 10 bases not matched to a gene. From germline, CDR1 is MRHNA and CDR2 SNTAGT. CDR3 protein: CASTETSGSLGEQFF. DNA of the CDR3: TGTGCCAGCACCGAGACTAGCGGGAGCTTGGGTGAGCAGTTCTTC.

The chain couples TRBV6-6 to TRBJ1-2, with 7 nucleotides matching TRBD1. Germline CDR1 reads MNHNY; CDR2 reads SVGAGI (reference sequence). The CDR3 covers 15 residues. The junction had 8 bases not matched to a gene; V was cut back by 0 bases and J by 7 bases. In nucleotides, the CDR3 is TGTGCCAGCAGTTACTCGATACAGGGGAAGGGTGGCTACACCTTC. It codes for CASSYSIQGKGGYTF.

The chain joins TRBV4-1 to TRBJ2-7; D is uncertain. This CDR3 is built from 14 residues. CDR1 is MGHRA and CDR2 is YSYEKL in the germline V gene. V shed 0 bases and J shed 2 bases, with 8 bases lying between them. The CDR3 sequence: CASSQDRRAYEQYF. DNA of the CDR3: TGCGCCAGCAGCCAAGATCGGCGAGCCTACGAGCAGTACTTC.

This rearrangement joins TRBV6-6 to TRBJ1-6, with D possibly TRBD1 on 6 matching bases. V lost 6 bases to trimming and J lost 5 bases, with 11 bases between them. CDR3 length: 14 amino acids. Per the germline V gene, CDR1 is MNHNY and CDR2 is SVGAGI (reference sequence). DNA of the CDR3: TGTGCCAGCAGAACGGACAGTAATAATTCACCCCTCCACTTT. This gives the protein CASRTDSNNSPLHF.

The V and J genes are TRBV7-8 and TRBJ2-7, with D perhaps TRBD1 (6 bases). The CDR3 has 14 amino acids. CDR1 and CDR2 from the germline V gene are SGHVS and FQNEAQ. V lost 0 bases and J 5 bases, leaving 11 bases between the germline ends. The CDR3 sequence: CASSLARGTHEQYF. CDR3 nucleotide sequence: TGTGCCAGCAGCTTAGCCAGGGGCACCCACGAGCAGTACTTC. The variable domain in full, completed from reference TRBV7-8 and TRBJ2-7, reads GAGVSQSPRYKVAKRGQDVALRCDPISGHVSLFWYQQALGQGPEFLTYFQNEAQLDKSGLPSDRFFAERPEGSVSTLKIQRTQQEDSAVYLCASSLARGTHEQYFGPGTRLTVT.

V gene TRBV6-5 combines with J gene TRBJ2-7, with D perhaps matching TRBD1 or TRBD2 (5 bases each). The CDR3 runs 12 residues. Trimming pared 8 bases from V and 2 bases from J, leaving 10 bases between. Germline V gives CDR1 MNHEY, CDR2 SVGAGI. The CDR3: CASQGPTYEQYF. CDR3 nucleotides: TGTGCCAGCCAGGGACCGACCTACGAGCAGTACTTC.

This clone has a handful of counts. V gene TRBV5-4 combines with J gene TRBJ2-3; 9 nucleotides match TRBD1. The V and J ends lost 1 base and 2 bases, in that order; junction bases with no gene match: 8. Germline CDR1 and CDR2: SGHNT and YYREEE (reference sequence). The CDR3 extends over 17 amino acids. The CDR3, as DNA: TGTGCCAGCAGCTTGTATGACAGGGGGTATTCCACAGATACGCAGTATTTT. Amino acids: CASSLYDRGYSTDTQYF.

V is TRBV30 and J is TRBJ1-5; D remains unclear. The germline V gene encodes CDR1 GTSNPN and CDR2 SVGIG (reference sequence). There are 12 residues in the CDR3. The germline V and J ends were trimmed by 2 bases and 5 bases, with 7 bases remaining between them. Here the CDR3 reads CAWSMPDQPQHF. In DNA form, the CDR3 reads TGTGCCTGGAGTATGCCTGATCAGCCCCAGCATTTT.

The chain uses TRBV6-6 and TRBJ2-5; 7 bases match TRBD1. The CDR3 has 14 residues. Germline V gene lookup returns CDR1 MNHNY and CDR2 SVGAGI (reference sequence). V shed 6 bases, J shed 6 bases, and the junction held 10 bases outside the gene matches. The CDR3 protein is CASREIQGSQTQYF. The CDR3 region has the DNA TGTGCCAGCAGGGAAATACAGGGGTCTCAGACCCAGTACTTC.

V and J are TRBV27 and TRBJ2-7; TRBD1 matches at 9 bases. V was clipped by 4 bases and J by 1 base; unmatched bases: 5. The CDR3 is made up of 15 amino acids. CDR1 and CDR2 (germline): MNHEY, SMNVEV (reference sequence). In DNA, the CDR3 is TGTGCCAGCAGTTGTGGGACAGGGCTATCCTACGAGCAGTACTTC. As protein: CASSCGTGLSYEQYF.

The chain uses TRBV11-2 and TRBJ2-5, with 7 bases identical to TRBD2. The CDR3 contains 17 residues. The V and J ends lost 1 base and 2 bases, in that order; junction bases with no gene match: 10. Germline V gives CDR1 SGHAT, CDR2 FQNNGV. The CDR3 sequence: CASSLGPGRGGQETQYF. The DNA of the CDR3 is TGTGCCAGCAGCTTAGGTCCTGGTAGGGGAGGGCAAGAGACCCAGTACTTC.